The source of this TCR beta chain is a study of response to subunit inactivated influenza vaccine. Points from the study as a whole: Few new T cells, the authors suggested, are recruited by each seasonal influenza vaccination.

Comment on this clonotype: Antigen specificity is unknown.

Per germline, CDR1 MDHEN and CDR2 SYDVKM. V lost 7 bases, J lost 0 bases, and 25 bases lay in between. This CDR3 is built from 19 residues. TCRdb processed the RT-PCR reads anew with MiXCR; each CDR3 protein has one entry. The data contain 650,000 to 850,000 distinct CDR3 sequences, approximately 13% of them singletons. The sequenced sample was PBMCs from blood, obtained around two weeks before vaccination. This clonotype was sampled from a man between 45 and 60 years old who received an inactivated influenza vaccine. The chain is built from TRBV28 and TRBJ2-1; D perhaps matches TRBD1 (5 bases). Written as DNA, the CDR3 is TGTGCCAGCAACTGGGGTTGGGGCGGATCAAAAAGCTCCTACAATGAGCAGTTCTTC. Protein product: CASNWGWGGSKSSYNEQFF.